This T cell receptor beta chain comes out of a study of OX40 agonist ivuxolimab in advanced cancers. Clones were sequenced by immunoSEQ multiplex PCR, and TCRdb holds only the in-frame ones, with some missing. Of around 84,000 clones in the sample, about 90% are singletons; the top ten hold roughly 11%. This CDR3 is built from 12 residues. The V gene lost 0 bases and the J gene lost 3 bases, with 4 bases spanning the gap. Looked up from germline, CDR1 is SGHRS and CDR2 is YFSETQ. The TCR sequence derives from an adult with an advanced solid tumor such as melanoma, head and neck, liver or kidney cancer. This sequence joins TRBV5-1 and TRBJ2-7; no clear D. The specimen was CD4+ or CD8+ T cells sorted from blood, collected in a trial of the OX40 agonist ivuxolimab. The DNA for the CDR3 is TGCGCCAGCAGCTTGGGGAACTACGAGCAGTACTTC. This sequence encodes CASSLGNYEQYF.